Below, 20 T cell receptor beta chains from the same sample are listed, as sequenced in a study of blood T cell repertoires in COVID-19. Repertoires were generated with immunoSEQ multiplex PCR, while TCRdb's copy carries only in-frame clones and drops some. The sample holds some 250,000 clones; 70% to 80% are singletons and the top ten take more than 2.5%. Input material: peripheral blood. These receptors were collected from a woman of 80 years or more with acute or convalescent COVID-19.

The rearrangement uses TRBV19 and TRBJ2-3, with 7 bases that match TRBD2. V gave up 7 bases and J gave up 5 bases; unmatched junction bases: 9. The CDR3 loop spans 14 amino acids. The germline CDR1 and CDR2 sequences are LNHDA and SQIVND (reference sequence). CDR3 protein: CASTPSGRGDTQYF. Written as DNA, the CDR3 is TGTGCCAGTACCCCTAGCGGTCGGGGAGATACGCAGTATTTT. The full variable domain, rest sourced from reference TRBV19 and TRBJ2-3, is DGGITQSPKYLFRKEGQNVTLSCEQNLNHDAMYWYRQDPGQGLRLIYYSQIVNDFQKGDIAEGYSVSREKKESFPLTVTSAQKNPTAFYLCASTPSGRGDTQYFGPGTRLTVL.

The gene calls are TRBV19 and TRBJ1-4; D is perhaps TRBD1 (6 bases). V was shortened by 7 bases and J by 0 bases, with 12 bases between the two germline ends. Germline CDR1 and CDR2: LNHDA and SQIVND (reference sequence). CDR3 length: 15 residues. The CDR3, as DNA: TGTGCCAGTAATGACAGGCCAACAACTAATGAAAAACTGTTTTTT. Protein sequence: CASNDRPTTNEKLFF.

The rearrangement joins TRBV10-1 to TRBJ2-5; 9 nucleotides line up with TRBD1. Germline-derived CDR1 and CDR2 are WNHNN and SYGVQD (reference sequence). V was clipped by 9 bases and J by 5 bases; unmatched bases: 10. This CDR3 region has 14 residues. The CDR3 nucleotides are TGCGCCAGACAAAACAGGGGGCCTGTGGAGACCCAGTACTTC. It translates to CARQNRGPVETQYF.

This rearrangement joins TRBV3-1 (or the pseudogene TRBV3-2) to TRBJ1-5; D may be TRBD1 (5 bases). The germline gives CDR1 LGHDT, CDR2 YNNKEL (reference sequence). Between the trimmed V and J ends, which lost 4 bases and 3 bases, there was a span of 16 bases. CDR3 length: 16 amino acids. CDR3 loop: CASSLHRRRANQPQHF. Written as DNA, the CDR3 is TGTGCCAGCAGCCTACACAGGAGGAGGGCCAATCAGCCCCAGCATTTT.

This clone was observed a few times. The chain links TRBV6-2 or TRBV6-3 to TRBJ1-5; 8 nucleotides agree with TRBD1. CDR1 and CDR2 from the germline V gene are MNHEY and SVGEGT. The CDR3 has 17 amino acids. V lost 6 bases and J lost 5; bases outside the gene matches: 15. Written as DNA, the CDR3 is TGTGCCAGCAGCCCCGGACAGGGAGAGGGGCGGGATCAGCCCCAGCATTTT. Translating it yields CASSPGQGEGRDQPQHF.

This chain connects TRBV29-1 to TRBJ1-4, with a weak D call TRBD1 (5 bases). The CDR3 is made up of 13 amino acids. The V end lost 7 bases, the J end lost 4 bases, and 13 bases lay between the germline ends. Per the germline V gene, CDR1 is SQVTM and CDR2 is ANQGSEA. This CDR3 reads CSGGTGGNEKLFF. CDR3 DNA sequence: TGCAGCGGGGGGACGGGTGGTAATGAAAAACTGTTTTTT.

This chain joins TRBV29-1 and TRBJ1-2, with a weak D call TRBD1 (5 bases). Germline CDR1 SQVTM, CDR2 ANQGSEA. V lost 6 bases and J lost 4, with 15 bases in between. There are 13 residues in the CDR3. Here the CDR3 DNA reads TGCAGCGTCCCCAGCGGGACTGCCTATGGCTACACCTTC. It specifies CSVPSGTAYGYTF.

This chain links TRBV19 with TRBJ2-1, with D perhaps TRBD1 (5 bases). The V end lost 7 bases, the J end lost 13 bases, and 14 bases lay between the germline ends. Germline CDR1 and CDR2: LNHDA and SQIVND (reference sequence). The CDR3 has 11 amino acids. This chain's CDR3 is CASTMGLLQFF. The CDR3 DNA reads as TGTGCCAGTACGATGGGGCTACTCCAGTTCTTC.

This clone was detected a few times. This chain links TRBV11-2 with TRBJ2-1; a possible D gene is TRBD2 (5 bases). Trimming cost V 3 bases and J 4 bases, with 10 bases left between them. This CDR3 has 14 amino acids. Germline CDR1 reads SGHAT; CDR2 reads FQNNGV. Here the CDR3 DNA reads TGTGCCAGCAGCTTCCAGCTAGCTTACAATGAGCAGTTCTTC. Protein: CASSFQLAYNEQFF.

The CDR3 DNA reads as TGTGCCAGCAGCCAAGGAGGCCACATGAACACTGAAGCTTTCTTT. Translation gives CASSQGGHMNTEAFF. V usage is TRBV4-2 and J usage is TRBJ1-1; no definite D call. The CDR3 runs 15 residues. Trimming left V 1 base short and J 0 bases short, with 9 bases between. Germline V CDR1 and CDR2: LGHNA, YNFKEQ.

The rearrangement links TRBV12-3 or TRBV12-4 to TRBJ1-2, with D possibly being TRBD1 (5 bases). V was shortened by 3 bases and J by 5 bases, with 10 bases between the two germline ends. There are 13 residues in the CDR3. CDR3 nucleotide sequence: TGTGCCAGCAGTTTGGTACAGGAGTATGGCTACACCTTC. It encodes CASSLVQEYGYTF.

This chain joins TRBV6-5 and TRBJ1-4, with TRBD1 matching over 7 bases. This CDR3 comprises 14 residues. Germline CDR1 is MNHEY and CDR2 is SVGAGI. Trimming at V came to 6 bases and at J to 8 bases, leaving 9 bases not matched to a gene. CDR3 coding DNA: TGTGCCAGCAGCAATCGACAGGGTGTAGAAAAACTGTTTTTT. Protein: CASSNRQGVEKLFF.

This clone was picked up one time. The V and J genes are TRBV6-1 and TRBJ1-3; D gene uncertain. Germline loops: CDR1 MNHNS, CDR2 SASEGT. V gave up 2 bases and J gave up 2 bases, with 10 bases separating them. The CDR3 runs 15 residues. The CDR3 coding sequence is TGTGCCAGCAGTGAACCTGCGGGTACTGGAAACACCATATATTTT. This sequence encodes CASSEPAGTGNTIYF.

The sample holds one count of this clone. The chain recombines TRBV5-6 with TRBJ2-4, with 7 bases identical to TRBD1. From germline, CDR1 is SGHDT and CDR2 YYEEEE. This CDR3 has 17 residues. J lost 6 bases, V lost 1 base, and 13 bases had no gene match. CDR3 in amino acids: CASSLTPRGSVGNIQYF. Here the CDR3 DNA reads TGTGCCAGCAGCTTGACACCCAGGGGGAGCGTGGGAAACATTCAGTACTTC. The variable domain in full, completed from reference TRBV5-6 and TRBJ2-4, reads DAGVTQSPTHLIKTRGQQVTLRCSPKSGHDTVSWYQQALGQGPQFIFQYYEEEERQRGNFPDRFSGHQFPNYSSELNVNALLLGDSALYLCASSLTPRGSVGNIQYFGAGTRLSVL.

This chain connects TRBV3-1 (or the pseudogene TRBV3-2) to TRBJ2-1; D may be TRBD1 (6 bases). Germline V gene lookup returns CDR1 LGHDT and CDR2 YNNKEL (reference sequence). The CDR3 spans 16 residues. Trimming pared 4 bases from V and 4 bases from J, leaving 17 bases between. This CDR3 reads CASSPRGRGIYNEQFF. CDR3 sequence (DNA): TGTGCCAGCAGCCCCCGGGGCAGGGGAATTTACAATGAGCAGTTCTTC.

The rearrangement uses TRBV12-1 and TRBJ1-5; TRBD1 reflects the table's D call only, with no check against the DNA. TRBV12-1 is designated a pseudogene. CDR3 length equals 18 residues. This CDR3 reads CASSLGTGPNNSNQPQHF. CDR3 nucleotide sequence: TGTGCCAGCAGCTTGGGGACAGGGCCCAATAATAGCAATCAGCCCCAGCATTTT.

About this clone: One end of the junction does not line up with germline, which may come from a read error. V and J are TRBV2 and TRBJ1-2; the D is unclear. Germline V gene lookup returns CDR1 SNHLY and CDR2 FYNNEI. The CDR3 spans 10 residues. The CDR3 DNA sequence: TGTGCCAGCAGTGAGGCCCGGGTTGTCTTC. Amino acids: CASSEARVVF.

The gene calls are TRBV19 and TRBJ1-1; tentative D call: TRBD1 (5 bases). The CDR3 covers 17 residues. V lost 3 bases and J lost 2, with 19 bases in between. Germline loops: CDR1 LNHDA, CDR2 SQIVND (reference sequence). CDR3: CASSIYGKGSSNTEAFF. DNA for the CDR3: TGTGCCAGTAGTATCTACGGAAAGGGGTCCTCTAACACTGAAGCTTTCTTT.

The rearrangement links TRBV19 to TRBJ2-1; 9 bases match TRBD2. After removal of 4 bases from V and 7 bases from J, the junction contained 5 bases not matched to a gene. The CDR3 contains 14 residues. The germline CDR1 and CDR2 sequences are LNHDA and SQIVND (reference sequence). CDR3 loop: CASSKAGGLNEQFF. The CDR3 region has the DNA TGTGCCAGTAGTAAGGCGGGAGGGCTTAATGAGCAGTTCTTC.

The V and J genes are TRBV20-1 and TRBJ2-1; 7 nucleotides line up with TRBD2. The V gene end was trimmed by 6 bases and the J gene end by 12 bases; junction bases not matched to a gene: 8. This CDR3 has 11 amino acids. Germline V lookup: CDR1 DFQATT, CDR2 SNEGSKA (reference sequence). CDR3 residues: CSATTPGGQFF. The CDR3 DNA is TGCAGTGCCACGACACCGGGGGGGCAGTTCTTC.